This T cell receptor beta chain was found in a study of naive and memory T cell subsets. Regarding the study as a whole: Possibly reflecting memory cells re-expressing CD45RA, a few larger clonotypes occurred in naive repertoires, especially CD8. Clonotypes are single alpha or beta chains, not paired receptors.

The beta constant-region primer was an equimolar mix of two oligonucleotides covering TRBC1 and TRBC2. The ligated cDNA underwent four PCR rounds using SP2 and nested alpha and beta constant-region primers. TCRdb re-called the UMI-ligation and nested PCR reads through MiXCR, storing one row per CDR3 protein. The table includes approximately 140,000 distinct CDR3 sequences, over 20% detected once. CD8 T cells were positively selected from what remained after CD4 positive selection. Four subsets defined by CD45RA and CD27 were sorted after CD3, CD4, CD8 and live/dead staining. Concerning this clonotype: Its antigen is still unknown.

The sequenced material came from naive CD4+ T cells from blood. The TCR sequence derives from a human donor in good health.

The CDR3 is CASSPHPVGVRHEKLFF. In DNA form, the CDR3 reads TGTGCCAGCAGTCCCCACCCGGTGGGAGTACGGCATGAAAAACTGTTTTTT. The genes are TRBV28 and TRBJ1-4; no reliable D call. CDR1 MDHEN and CDR2 SYDVKM come from the germline V gene. This CDR3 contains 17 residues. V was shortened by 5 bases and J by 6 bases, with 22 bases between the two germline ends.